The T cell receptor (beta chain) described here comes from a study of T cells in pancreatic ductal adenocarcinoma. Germline V lookup: CDR1 MNHNS, CDR2 SASEGT. This CDR3 is 14 amino acids long. With 3 bases clipped from V and 4 bases from J, the junction kept 5 bases outside the gene matches. No neoadjuvant therapy was given to the selected pancreatic ductal adenocarcinoma patients before their surgery. Some clones are missing from TCRdb's copy, which holds only in-frame ones; the method was immunoSEQ multiplex PCR. The sample includes over 85,000 clones, 90% to 95% seen only once; the top ten take around 3.2%.

The sequenced sample was PBMCs. This sequence was found in a human donor with pancreatic ductal adenocarcinoma. The rearrangement uses TRBV6-1 and TRBJ2-5; the match to TRBD2 covers 7 bases. The CDR3 sequence is CASSEREHRETQYF. CDR3 DNA: TGTGCCAGCAGTGAGCGGGAGCATCGAGAGACCCAGTACTTC.